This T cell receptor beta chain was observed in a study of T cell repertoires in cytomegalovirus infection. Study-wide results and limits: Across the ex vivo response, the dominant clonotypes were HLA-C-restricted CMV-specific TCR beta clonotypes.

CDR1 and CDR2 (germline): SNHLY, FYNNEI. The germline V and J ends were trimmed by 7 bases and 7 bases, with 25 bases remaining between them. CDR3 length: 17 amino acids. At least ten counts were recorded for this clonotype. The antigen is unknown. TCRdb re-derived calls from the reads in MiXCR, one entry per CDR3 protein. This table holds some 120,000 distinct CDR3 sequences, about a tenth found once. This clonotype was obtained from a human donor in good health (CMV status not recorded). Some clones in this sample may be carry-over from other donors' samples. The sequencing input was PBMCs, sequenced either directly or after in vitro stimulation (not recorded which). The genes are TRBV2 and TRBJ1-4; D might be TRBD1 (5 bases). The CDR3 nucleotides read TGTGCCAGCACCCAGAACATCCAGGGCAGGGTCGCTGAAAAACTGTTTTTT. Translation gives CASTQNIQGRVAEKLFF.